Listed here are 14 T cell receptor beta chains from one sample, sequenced in a study of T-cell memory formation after mild COVID-19. TCRdb independently ran MiXCR on the 5' RACE reads; one entry per CDR3 protein. The data show 170,000 or so distinct CDR3 sequences, around 21% seen once. Sequences were obtained from PBMCs or a T cell subset sorted from them (not recorded which). The receptors come from an adult woman who had mild COVID-19 (a few samples of this study predate the infection). Cell type and time point are not known.

A few counts support this clonotype. This rearrangement joins TRBV30 to TRBJ2-2; 7 nucleotides align to TRBD1. Germline CDR1 is GTSNPN and CDR2 is SVGIG (reference sequence). J gave up 0 bases and V 1 base, and 8 bases lay outside the gene matches. The CDR3 consists of 17 residues. The CDR3 sequence is CAWSADQDRTNTGELFF. In nucleotides, the CDR3 is TGTGCCTGGAGTGCCGACCAGGACAGGACGAACACCGGGGAGCTGTTTTTT.

There are a few counts of this clonotype. The chain combines TRBV6-5 with TRBJ2-1; 8 nucleotides align to TRBD2. This CDR3 region has 16 residues. The V segment lost 2 bases and the J segment 4 bases; nucleotides outside the gene matches: 7. Germline CDR1 reads MNHEY; CDR2 reads SVGAGI. The CDR3 reads CASSYKAAGVYNEQFF. As DNA, the CDR3 is TGTGCCAGCAGTTACAAGGCAGCGGGAGTGTACAATGAGCAGTTCTTC.

V gene TRBV7-6 combines with J gene TRBJ2-7, with D hard to call. This CDR3 has 11 amino acids. Germline V lookup: CDR1 SGHVS, CDR2 FNYEAQ. Trimming shortened V by 6 bases and J by 6 bases, and 9 bases separated the two germline ends. The CDR3 reads CASSSGSEQYF. DNA of the CDR3: TGTGCCAGCAGTTCCGGCAGCGAGCAGTACTTC.

This clonotype has only one observation. The chain couples TRBV3-1 to TRBJ2-5; D perhaps matches TRBD2 (6 bases). This CDR3 region has 14 residues. The germline V and J ends were trimmed by 4 bases and 3 bases, with 12 bases remaining between them. In germline, CDR1 is LGHDT, CDR2 YNNKEL (reference sequence). The CDR3 spells CASSPRDFKETQYF. The CDR3 DNA is TGTGCCAGCAGCCCCCGGGACTTCAAAGAGACCCAGTACTTC.

The V gene is TRBV28, the J gene TRBJ1-5; D ambiguous. V lost 6 bases and J 0 bases, leaving 12 bases between the germline ends. The CDR3 totals 15 residues. Germline-derived CDR1 and CDR2 are MDHEN and SYDVKM. The CDR3 loop reads CASRKTVDSNQPQHF. The CDR3 DNA is TGTGCCAGCAGAAAAACTGTCGATAGCAATCAGCCCCAGCATTTT. The full variable domain, rest sourced from reference TRBV28 and TRBJ1-5, is DVKVTQSSRYLVKRTGEKVFLECVQDMDHENMFWYRQDPGLGLRLIYFSYDVKMKEKGDIPEGYSVSREKKERFSLILESASTNQTSMYLCASRKTVDSNQPQHFGDGTRLSIL.

J is TRBJ1-1 and V is TRBV14; weak D call: TRBD1 (6 bases). Trimming pared 1 base from V and 0 bases from J, leaving 15 bases between. The germline CDR1 and CDR2 sequences are SGHDN and FVKESK. The CDR3 spans 17 residues. In nucleotides, the CDR3 is TGTGCCAGCAGCCAAGCCCCTACAGGGTTTTTGAACACTGAAGCTTTCTTT. Protein sequence: CASSQAPTGFLNTEAFF.

The V and J genes are TRBV9 and TRBJ2-7; D perhaps matches TRBD2 (7 bases). This CDR3 has 14 amino acids. From germline, CDR1 is SGDLS and CDR2 YYNGEE. V was trimmed by 0 bases and J by 5 bases, leaving 12 bases between them. The CDR3 loop is CASSVGGGLDEQYF. For the CDR3, the DNA is TGTGCCAGCAGCGTAGGGGGGGGCCTCGACGAGCAGTACTTC.

The chain has TRBV7-8 and TRBJ2-1; 8 nucleotides align to TRBD2. This CDR3 has 14 amino acids. Germline V lookup: CDR1 SGHVS, CDR2 FQNEAQ. V lost 8 bases, J lost 0 bases, and 3 bases stayed unmatched. The CDR3 is CASRSGSSYNEQFF. The CDR3 bases are TGTGCCAGCCGAAGCGGGAGCTCCTACAATGAGCAGTTCTTC.

V is TRBV2 and J is TRBJ1-2; TRBD1 matches at 7 bases. This CDR3 is built from 15 residues. The ends lost 6 bases at V and 4 bases at J; junction bases unmatched: 11. The germline gives CDR1 SNHLY, CDR2 FYNNEI. The chain's CDR3 is CASRPRTGAAYGYTF. The DNA of the CDR3 is TGTGCCAGCAGGCCACGAACAGGGGCCGCCTATGGCTACACCTTC.

A few counts support this clonotype. This chain links TRBV4-2 with TRBJ2-3, with a weak D call TRBD2 (5 bases). V was cut by 2 bases and J by 6 bases, with 9 bases left in between. Germline CDR1 reads LGHNA; CDR2 reads YNFKEQ. The CDR3 contains 13 residues. DNA for the CDR3: TGTGCCAGCAGCCAAAACCGAGGGGATACGCAGTATTTT. Translating gives CASSQNRGDTQYF.

The J gene is TRBJ2-7, the V gene TRBV11-2; 9 bases map to TRBD1. Per germline, CDR1 SGHAT and CDR2 FQNNGV. V lost 4 bases, J lost 3 bases, and 10 bases stayed unmatched. The CDR3 covers 16 residues. The CDR3 spells CASSSFKQGAIYEQYF. CDR3 in DNA: TGTGCCAGCAGCTCCTTTAAACAGGGGGCTATCTACGAGCAGTACTTC.

This clonotype has only a few counts. The chain joins TRBV20-1 to TRBJ1-1, with a tentative D call TRBD1 (6 bases). CDR1 DFQATT and CDR2 SNEGSKA come from the germline V gene (reference sequence). The V gene lost 1 base and the J gene lost 1 base, with 10 bases spanning the gap. This CDR3 region has 14 residues. CDR3: CSARVQGQNTEAFF. The CDR3 DNA follows: TGCAGTGCTAGAGTCCAGGGGCAGAACACTGAAGCTTTCTTT.

This clonotype showed up just a few times. The chain carries TRBV29-1 and TRBJ2-3; the D is unclear. The V gene lost 4 bases and the J gene lost 0 bases, with 14 bases spanning the gap. CDR3 length: 15 residues. Germline CDR1 SQVTM, CDR2 ANQGSEA. CDR3 in DNA: TGCAGCGTTGTCCTGATAAAAACTAGCACAGATACGCAGTATTTT. Its protein product is CSVVLIKTSTDTQYF.

This clonotype appeared a few times. This chain uses TRBV15 with TRBJ1-5, with D possibly matching TRBD1 (6 bases). Trimming shortened V by 4 bases and J by 5 bases, and 9 bases separated the two germline ends. The length of the CDR3 is 13 residues. Germline assignment: CDR1 LNHNV and CDR2 YYDKDF (reference sequence). The CDR3 here is CATSTYRDQPQHF. The CDR3 DNA follows: TGTGCCACCAGCACCTACAGGGATCAGCCCCAGCATTTT.